One sample yielded the 2 T cell receptor beta chains listed below, sequenced in a study of patients and donors after allogeneic stem cell transplantation (dated by TCRdb to the early 2020s). Receptor libraries were prepared by RT-PCR. The sequencer listed for this sample is NextSeq 550. In-frame beta chains were kept once TCRdb had trimmed the public reads at Q25 with fastp and called clones with MiXCR. Identical CDR3 proteins give one entry, which carries the most common genes and DNA. The sample yields 920,000 or so distinct CDR3 sequences; about 20% were counted once. Of the sample, around 5.5% falls within the top ten clones. Source material: blood, either unsorted or a sorted T cell fraction (not recorded which). These TCRs come from a human donor who was either an allogeneic HSCT recipient or a stem cell or donor lymphocyte infusion donor (not recorded which). It is not recorded whose cells these are; they may come from a transplant donor.

CDR3: CASSLEVAGSFRSYNEQFF. CDR3 nucleotides: TGTGCCAGCAGCTTAGAGGTAGCGGGGAGCTTTCGCTCCTACAATGAGCAGTTCTTC. The rearrangement uses TRBV7-8 and TRBJ2-1, with 8 bases lining up with TRBD2. This CDR3 contains 19 residues. J gave up 0 bases and V 1 base, and 11 bases lay outside the gene matches. Germline lookup yields CDR1 SGHVS and CDR2 FQNEAQ.

V usage is TRBV20-1 and J usage is TRBJ1-1; D is undetermined. The germline CDR1 and CDR2 sequences are DFQATT and SNEGSKA (reference sequence). Trimming pared 6 bases from V and 4 bases from J, leaving 15 bases between. This CDR3 is built from 13 residues. CDR3: CSASKDRGTEAFF. The CDR3 DNA sequence: TGCAGTGCAAGCAAGGATCGAGGCACTGAAGCTTTCTTT.